The clone carrying this T cell receptor beta chain was seen a single time. Antigen unknown. This record comes from a study of shared clonotypes between healthy human individuals. About the study: Each donor's CD4 naive and CD4 memory cells filled three plates apiece, CD8 naive two, and CD8 memory one. Whole-study results and caveats: Memory subsets had estimated richness that was generally smaller than that of naive subsets. Among non-shared clonotypes, generation probabilities were lower than among those shared by all four donors.

Here immunoSEQ multiplex PCR was the method, and the copy in TCRdb shows in-frame clones only, minus some. The profile covers some 2,500,000 clones, with more than 85% appearing a single time and 0.36% taken by the ten largest. Trimming left V 4 bases short and J 1 base short, with 19 bases between. CDR1 is SGDLS, CDR2 YYNGEE, per germline. This CDR3 spans 17 amino acids. The sequenced sample consisted of naive CD4+ T cells from PBMCs. As to subset: CD45RA+ positively selected. The rearrangement uses TRBV9 and TRBJ2-3, with a weak D call TRBD1 (6 bases). The clonotype was recovered from a man aged 18-30 years in good health. Some clones in this sample may be carry-over from other donors' samples. The CDR3 nucleotides read TGTGCCAGCAGCCCGGGACGGAGAGGGGGAGGCACAGATACGCAGTATTTT. Its translation: CASSPGRRGGGTDTQYF.